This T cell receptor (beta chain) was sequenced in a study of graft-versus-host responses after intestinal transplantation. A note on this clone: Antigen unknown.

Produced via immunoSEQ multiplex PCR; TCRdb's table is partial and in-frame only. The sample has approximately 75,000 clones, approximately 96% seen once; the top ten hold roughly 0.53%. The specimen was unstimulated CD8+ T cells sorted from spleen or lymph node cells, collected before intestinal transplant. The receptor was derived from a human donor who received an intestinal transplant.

The DNA for the CDR3 is TGTGCCAGCAGCCTCCGAGCTGACACTGAAGCTTTCTTT. Its translation is CASSLRADTEAFF. The chain employs TRBV13 and TRBJ1-1; no firm D call. Trimming took off 5 bases at V and 3 bases at J, with 10 bases between the two ends. This CDR3 has 13 amino acids. Germline assignment: CDR1 PRHDT and CDR2 FYEKMQ (reference sequence).